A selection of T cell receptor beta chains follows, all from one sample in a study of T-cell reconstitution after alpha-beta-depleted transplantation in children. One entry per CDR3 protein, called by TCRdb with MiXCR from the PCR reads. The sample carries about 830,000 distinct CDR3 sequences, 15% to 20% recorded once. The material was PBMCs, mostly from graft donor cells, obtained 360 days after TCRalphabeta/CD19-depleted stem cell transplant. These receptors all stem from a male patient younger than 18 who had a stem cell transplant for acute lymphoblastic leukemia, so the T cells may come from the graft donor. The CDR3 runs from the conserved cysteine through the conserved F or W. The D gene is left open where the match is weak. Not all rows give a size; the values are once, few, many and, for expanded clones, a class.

CDR3 protein: CASSFPGGTQYF
CDR3 DNA: TGTGCCAGCAGTTTTCCGGGGGGCACCCAGTACTTC
J gene: TRBJ2-5
CDR3 length: 12
V gene: TRBV28
D gene: NA
clone size: NA

CDR3 protein: CASGPEPSVVGEQYF
CDR3 DNA: TGTGCCAGCGGTCCCGAACCCAGCGTAGTAGGCGAGCAGTACTTC
J gene: TRBJ2-7
CDR3 length: 15
V gene: TRBV7-6
D gene: NA
clone size: few

CDR3 protein: CASSFPTSAENSDTQYF
CDR3 DNA: TGTGCCAGCAGTTTTCCGACTAGTGCGGAAAACTCAGATACGCAGTATTTT
J gene: TRBJ2-3
CDR3 length: 17
V gene: TRBV2
D gene: NA
clone size: NA

CDR3 protein: CSASHRGPPYEQYF
CDR3 DNA: TGCAGTGCTTCCCACAGGGGTCCTCCCTACGAGCAGTACTTC
J gene: TRBJ2-7
CDR3 length: 14
V gene: TRBV20-1
D gene: TRBD1
clone size: many

CDR3 protein: CASSFGGNQETQYF
CDR3 DNA: TGTGCCAGCAGCTTCGGAGGGAACCAAGAGACCCAGTACTTC
J gene: TRBJ2-5
CDR3 length: 14
V gene: TRBV7-8
D gene: NA
clone size: NA

CDR3 protein: CASSQELLAGLGELFF
CDR3 DNA: TGTGCCAGCAGCCAAGAGTTACTAGCGGGACTCGGGGAGCTGTTTTTT
J gene: TRBJ2-2
CDR3 length: 16
V gene: TRBV3-1
D gene: TRBD2
clone size: NA

CDR3 protein: CAWMGGLAVLVYEQYF
CDR3 DNA: TGTGCCTGGATGGGGGGACTAGCCGTTCTCGTCTACGAGCAGTACTTC
J gene: TRBJ2-7
CDR3 length: 16
V gene: TRBV30
D gene: TRBD2
clone size: few

CDR3 protein: CASSRDGTPYEQYF
CDR3 DNA: TGTGCCAGCAGCAGAGACGGGACGCCATACGAGCAGTACTTC
J gene: TRBJ2-7
CDR3 length: 14
V gene: TRBV21-1
D gene: NA
clone size: few

CDR3 protein: CWVAGVLYF
CDR3 DNA: TGTTGGGTAGCGGGAGTGCTGTATTTT
J gene: TRBJ2-3
CDR3 length: 9
V gene: TRBV7-7
D gene: TRBD2
clone size: NA

CDR3 protein: CSATPIQETQYF
CDR3 DNA: TGCAGTGCTACCCCGATCCAAGAGACCCAGTACTTC
J gene: TRBJ2-5
CDR3 length: 12
V gene: TRBV20-1
D gene: NA
clone size: few

CDR3 protein: CASKARGRRLYEQYF
CDR3 DNA: TGTGCCAGCAAAGCGAGGGGTCGCCGGCTTTACGAGCAGTACTTC
J gene: TRBJ2-7
CDR3 length: 15
V gene: TRBV7-8
D gene: NA
clone size: few

CDR3 protein: CASSDEAGDFTDTQYF
CDR3 DNA: TGTGCCAGCAGCGACGAAGCGGGAGACTTCACAGATACGCAGTATTTT
J gene: TRBJ2-3
CDR3 length: 16
V gene: TRBV9
D gene: TRBD2
clone size: few

CDR3 protein: CASSQVFGEGETQYF
CDR3 DNA: TGTGCCAGCAGCCAGGTTTTTGGGGAAGGAGAGACCCAGTACTTC
J gene: TRBJ2-5
CDR3 length: 15
V gene: TRBV3-1
D gene: NA
clone size: NA

CDR3 protein: CASSSRLRNTEAFF
CDR3 DNA: TGCGCCAGCAGCTCGAGGTTGAGGAACACTGAAGCTTTCTTT
J gene: TRBJ1-1
CDR3 length: 14
V gene: TRBV5-1
D gene: NA
clone size: few

CDR3 protein: CSVESDTEYF
CDR3 DNA: TGCAGCGTTGAAAGTGACACGGAGTATTTT
J gene: TRBJ2-3
CDR3 length: 10
V gene: TRBV29-1
D gene: NA
clone size: many

CDR3 protein: CASSIYPSFTDTQYF
CDR3 DNA: TGTGCCAGCAGCATATATCCCTCGTTCACAGATACGCAGTATTTT
J gene: TRBJ2-3
CDR3 length: 15
V gene: TRBV7-2
D gene: NA
clone size: many

CDR3 protein: CASRTSGNYEQYF
CDR3 DNA: TGTGCCAGCAGGACTAGCGGGAACTACGAGCAGTACTTC
J gene: TRBJ2-7
CDR3 length: 13
V gene: TRBV25-1
D gene: TRBD2
clone size: NA

CDR3 protein: CASSQESLGMSLGNTIYF
CDR3 DNA: TGCGCCAGCAGCCAAGAGTCCCTTGGAATGTCGCTTGGAAACACCATATATTTT
J gene: TRBJ1-3
CDR3 length: 18
V gene: TRBV4-1
D gene: NA
clone size: NA

CDR3 protein: CASSLWYSSGTRGETQYF
CDR3 DNA: TGTGCCAGCAGTTTATGGTACTCTTCCGGGACTAGGGGAGAGACCCAGTACTTC
J gene: TRBJ2-5
CDR3 length: 18
V gene: TRBV28
D gene: TRBD2
clone size: NA

CDR3 protein: CAQTLGQAGREEQFF
CDR3 DNA: TGCGCCCAGACCCTGGGGCAGGCAGGCCGTGAAGAGCAGTTCTTC
J gene: TRBJ2-1
CDR3 length: 15
V gene: TRBV5-1
D gene: NA
clone size: NA

CDR3 protein: CATSTRQGRNEQFF
CDR3 DNA: TGTGCCACCAGCACGAGACAGGGGAGGAATGAGCAGTTCTTC
J gene: TRBJ2-1
CDR3 length: 14
V gene: TRBV15
D gene: TRBD1
clone size: NA

CDR3 protein: CASSKQLAGVFGETQYF
CDR3 DNA: TGTGCCAGCAGCAAGCAACTAGCGGGAGTTTTCGGGGAGACCCAGTACTTC
J gene: TRBJ2-5
CDR3 length: 17
V gene: TRBV5-5
D gene: TRBD2
clone size: NA

CDR3 protein: CASSLAPQTNTGELFF
CDR3 DNA: TGTGCCAGCAGCTTAGCCCCGCAGACGAACACCGGGGAGCTGTTTTTT
J gene: TRBJ2-2
CDR3 length: 16
V gene: TRBV7-2
D gene: NA
clone size: few

CDR3 protein: CASRLTSVFTDTQYF
CDR3 DNA: TGTGCCAGCAGGCTGACTAGCGTATTCACAGATACGCAGTATTTT
J gene: TRBJ2-3
CDR3 length: 15
V gene: TRBV12-3/TRBV12-4
D gene: TRBD2
clone size: few

CDR3 protein: CSATGPMNTEAFF
CDR3 DNA: TGCAGCGCGACAGGACCGATGAACACTGAAGCTTTCTTT
J gene: TRBJ1-1
CDR3 length: 13
V gene: TRBV29-1
D gene: NA
clone size: NA

CDR3 protein: CASSLFTDSSYNEQFF
CDR3 DNA: TGTGCCAGCAGCTTGTTTACGGACAGCTCCTACAATGAGCAGTTCTTC
J gene: TRBJ2-1
CDR3 length: 16
V gene: TRBV5-5
D gene: NA
clone size: few